This T cell receptor (beta chain) was identified in a study of cytomegalovirus exposure and HLA in healthy donors. General study points: It was about 150 TCR beta chains that were listed as cytomegalovirus-associated.

To note about this clone: The antigen remains undetermined.

Primers for the PCR totalled 60 Vbeta and 13 Jbeta. The repertoire was sequenced with immunoSEQ multiplex PCR; TCRdb's copy has only in-frame clones and lacks some. The sample shows approximately 130,000 clones, 85% to 90% of them seen only once. Germline lookup yields CDR1 SGHNT and CDR2 YYREEE (reference sequence). The V gene end was trimmed by 5 bases and the J gene end by 4 bases; junction bases not matched to a gene: 10. The CDR3 sequence is 16 residues long. The genes are TRBV5-4 and TRBJ2-2, with 8 positions matching TRBD1. The clonotype comes from a woman aged 30 to 39 in good health and CMV-seropositive. Sequencing used PBMCs. Here the CDR3 DNA reads TGTGCCAGCAGATCTGGGACAGGCCTATTCACCGGGGAGCTGTTTTTT. Its protein is CASRSGTGLFTGELFF.